This is a list of T cell receptor beta chains from one sample in a study of Ad26.COV2.S vaccination and SARS-CoV-2 variants. The protocol was immunoSEQ multiplex PCR, while the TCRdb copy is restricted to in-frame clones and leaves out a portion. The table records hundreds of thousands of clones, 75% to 90% of them present only once. This specimen consisted of peripheral blood, obtained in a trial of Ad26.COV2.S vaccine versus placebo. The receptors shown here come from a person between 18 and 65 years old who received the Ad26.COV2.S COVID-19 vaccine or a placebo. CDR3s include the opening cysteine and the closing phenylalanine or tryptophan. The order of the fields is clone size, J gene, V gene, D gene, CDR3 DNA, CDR3 protein. A D gene is named only where the DNA matches it firmly. Only some rows state a clone size, as once, few, many or a class for expanded clones.

abundance: few; j_gene: TRBJ1-6; v_gene: TRBV5-4; d_gene: -; CDR3nt: TGTGCCAGCAGCTTCGGAAGTCTTGGGTCACCCCTCCACTTT; CDR3aa: CASSFGSLGSPLHF
abundance: -; j_gene: TRBJ2-2; v_gene: TRBV5-4; d_gene: -; CDR3nt: TGTGCCAGCAGCTTAACGGGGCGGAACACCGGGGAGCTGTTTTTT; CDR3aa: CASSLTGRNTGELFF
abundance: -; j_gene: TRBJ1-3; v_gene: TRBV2; d_gene: -; CDR3nt: TGTGCCAGCAGTGAAGGGGGGTTCAGTTCTGGAAACACCATATATTTT; CDR3aa: CASSEGGFSSGNTIYF
abundance: -; j_gene: TRBJ1-2; v_gene: TRBV27; d_gene: TRBD1; CDR3nt: TGTGCCAGCAGTTTCACAGGGGCAGAGGGCTACACCTTC; CDR3aa: CASSFTGAEGYTF
abundance: -; j_gene: TRBJ2-1; v_gene: TRBV10-3; d_gene: -; CDR3nt: TGTGCCATCAGTGAGTCCACTAGTTATGAGCAGTTCTTC; CDR3aa: CAISESTSYEQFF
abundance: -; j_gene: TRBJ1-3; v_gene: TRBV6-5; d_gene: -; CDR3nt: TGTGCCAGCGGGGTTGGTGGGGGCTCTGGAAACACCATATATTTT; CDR3aa: CASGVGGGSGNTIYF
abundance: once; j_gene: TRBJ2-2; v_gene: TRBV9; d_gene: TRBD2; CDR3nt: TGTGCCAGCAGCGTAGACGCTAGCGGGAGGCCGAACACCGGGGAGCTGTTTTTT; CDR3aa: CASSVDASGRPNTGELFF
abundance: -; j_gene: TRBJ2-3; v_gene: TRBV24-1; d_gene: TRBD2; CDR3nt: TGTGCCACCAGTGACCATCCTAGCGGGAGGGCCTCGGGCGCAGATACGCAGTATTTT; CDR3aa: CATSDHPSGRASGADTQYF
abundance: -; j_gene: TRBJ2-7; v_gene: TRBV28; d_gene: TRBD1; CDR3nt: TGTGCCAGCAGGCTACAGGGGGCCTACGAGCAGTACTTC; CDR3aa: CASRLQGAYEQYF
abundance: -; j_gene: TRBJ2-2; v_gene: TRBV24-1; d_gene: -; CDR3nt: TGTGCCACCAGTGATTTGGGCAGGACGAACACCGGGGAGCTGTTTTTT; CDR3aa: CATSDLGRTNTGELFF
abundance: few; j_gene: TRBJ1-6; v_gene: TRBV6-6; d_gene: -; CDR3nt: TGTGCCAGCAGTTACCCCGACAGGCCCCACCTCCACTTT; CDR3aa: CASSYPDRPHLHF
abundance: once; j_gene: TRBJ2-7; v_gene: TRBV28; d_gene: -; CDR3nt: TGTGCCAGCAGTGTCCGGCAGATAGCAGAGCAGTACTTC; CDR3aa: CASSVRQIAEQYF
abundance: -; j_gene: TRBJ2-5; v_gene: TRBV9; d_gene: TRBD2; CDR3nt: TGTGCCAGCAGCGTAGCGGGGGGTGGAGAGACCCAGTACTTC; CDR3aa: CASSVAGGGETQYF
abundance: -; j_gene: TRBJ2-5; v_gene: TRBV11-2; d_gene: -; CDR3nt: TGTGCCAGCAGCTTAGAGAGCAGCCAAGAGACCCAGTACTTC; CDR3aa: CASSLESSQETQYF
abundance: -; j_gene: TRBJ1-4; v_gene: TRBV11-2; d_gene: TRBD1; CDR3nt: TGTGCCAGCAGCTTTATTTCCAGGACAGGCGAAAAACTGTTTTTT; CDR3aa: CASSFISRTGEKLFF
abundance: -; j_gene: TRBJ1-5; v_gene: TRBV2; d_gene: TRBD1; CDR3nt: TGTGCCAGCAGTCGCGACAGGGGAGATCAGCCCCAGCATTTT; CDR3aa: CASSRDRGDQPQHF
abundance: -; j_gene: TRBJ1-5; v_gene: TRBV12-3/TRBV12-4; d_gene: -; CDR3nt: TGTGCCAGCAGTCAACAATGGCAGCCCCAGCATTTT; CDR3aa: CASSQQWQPQHF
abundance: -; j_gene: TRBJ1-4; v_gene: TRBV19; d_gene: -; CDR3nt: TGTGCCGCCCGGGAGGGGGAAAAACTGTTTTTT; CDR3aa: CAAREGEKLFF
abundance: -; j_gene: TRBJ2-2; v_gene: TRBV18; d_gene: TRBD1; CDR3nt: TGTGCCAGCTCCCGGGACAGTCCGAACACCGGGGAGCTGTTTTTT; CDR3aa: CASSRDSPNTGELFF
abundance: -; j_gene: TRBJ2-1; v_gene: TRBV5-1; d_gene: TRBD1; CDR3nt: TGCGCCAGCAGCACGGACAGGGCTTCCTACAATGAGCAGTTCTTC; CDR3aa: CASSTDRASYNEQFF
abundance: few; j_gene: TRBJ2-7; v_gene: TRBV7-2; d_gene: TRBD2; CDR3nt: TGTGCCAGCAGCGAGTCCGGGACTAGCGGGGGAGTTTTGGACGAGCAGTACTTC; CDR3aa: CASSESGTSGGVLDEQYF
abundance: few; j_gene: TRBJ2-3; v_gene: TRBV25-1; d_gene: -; CDR3nt: TGTGCCAGCAGTGAATTTCCGGCGGAGAGCACAGATACGCAGTATTTT; CDR3aa: CASSEFPAESTDTQYF
abundance: -; j_gene: TRBJ2-3; v_gene: TRBV6-1; d_gene: -; CDR3nt: TGTGCCAGCAGTGAATTTATGGGCGCAGATACGCAGTATTTT; CDR3aa: CASSEFMGADTQYF
abundance: -; j_gene: TRBJ1-1; v_gene: TRBV7-2; d_gene: TRBD1; CDR3nt: TGTGCCAGCAGCTTGGACAGGGGAAGTGGAGCTTTCTTT; CDR3aa: CASSLDRGSGAFF